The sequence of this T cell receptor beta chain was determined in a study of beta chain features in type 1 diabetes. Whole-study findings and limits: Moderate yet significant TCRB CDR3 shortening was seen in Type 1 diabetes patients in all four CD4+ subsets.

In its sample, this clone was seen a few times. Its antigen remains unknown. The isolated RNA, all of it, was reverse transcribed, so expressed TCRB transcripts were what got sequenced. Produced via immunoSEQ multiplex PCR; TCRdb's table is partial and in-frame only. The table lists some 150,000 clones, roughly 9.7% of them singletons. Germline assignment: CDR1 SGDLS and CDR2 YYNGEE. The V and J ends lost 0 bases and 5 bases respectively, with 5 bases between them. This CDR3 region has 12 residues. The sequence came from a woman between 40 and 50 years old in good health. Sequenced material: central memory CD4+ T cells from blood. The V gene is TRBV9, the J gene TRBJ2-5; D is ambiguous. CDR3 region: CASSVANETQYF. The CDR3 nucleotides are TGTGCCAGCAGCGTAGCTAATGAGACCCAGTACTTC.